This TCR beta chain comes out of a study of early T cells in non-severe SARS-CoV-2 infection. In the study overall: Chains were not paired, and sequencing was done on bulk RNA from unsorted whole blood. General study points: VDJdb matching favored anti-spike CD8 responses, missing private and CD4 specificities.

This clonotype was observed at least ten times. The antigen remains unidentified. TCRdb called the 5' RACE reads again in MiXCR, with one record for every CDR3 protein. The top ten hold around a tenth of the sample, which has 40,000 to 65,000 distinct CDR3 sequences, around 7.5% seen once. This CDR3 spans 17 amino acids. The trim removed 6 bases at V and 3 bases at J, leaving 11 bases unmatched. Germline-derived CDR1 and CDR2 are MDHEN and SYDVKM. The receptor comes from an adult who was a healthcare worker with PCR-confirmed SARS-CoV-2 infection or an uninfected control (not recorded which). The source material was whole blood. The chain combines TRBV28 with TRBJ2-6; 7 nucleotides align to TRBD1. As DNA, the CDR3 is TGTGCCAGCAGACCCATAGGACAGGCAAGTGGGGCCAACGTCCTGACTTTC. Protein: CASRPIGQASGANVLTF.